This passage covers 32 T cell receptor beta chains from one sample sequenced in a study of blood T cell repertoires in COVID-19. Sequencing used immunoSEQ multiplex PCR; TCRdb keeps in-frame clones, though not all of them. Of nearly 250,000 clones listed, around nine tenths are singletons. Sequencing was carried out using peripheral blood. The receptors stem from a woman aged 55-69 years who had recovered from COVID-19.

The chain carries TRBV6-6 and TRBJ2-7; 8 positions agree with TRBD1. Germline trimming cut 2 bases from V and 3 bases from J; bases unmatched to any gene: 6. The germline V gene has CDR1 MNHNY and CDR2 SVGAGI (reference sequence). This CDR3 is 15 amino acids long. CDR3 residues: CASSYTGTGHYEQYF. The CDR3 DNA reads TGTGCCAGCAGTTACACCGGGACAGGACACTACGAGCAGTACTTC.

This clone came up many times. V gene TRBV28 combines with J gene TRBJ1-5; D not certain. The V end lost 3 bases, the J end lost 8 bases, and 8 bases lay between the germline ends. The germline V gene encodes CDR1 MDHEN and CDR2 SYDVKM. The CDR3 consists of 12 residues. Here the CDR3 DNA reads TGTGCCAGCAGTTTGTGGGAGGAGCCCCAGCATTTT. Translating it yields CASSLWEEPQHF.

V is TRBV2 and J is TRBJ1-1; no clear D gene. In germline, CDR1 is SNHLY, CDR2 FYNNEI. V was shortened by 4 bases and J by 4 bases, with 10 bases between the two germline ends. The CDR3 runs to 13 residues. The CDR3 bases are TGTGCCAGCAGTGTCGGGGTGGCCACTGAAGCTTTCTTT. Residues: CASSVGVATEAFF.

The chain recombines TRBV19 with TRBJ1-2; D possibly corresponds to TRBD1 (5 bases). The CDR3 loop spans 13 amino acids. Trimming took 5 bases from V and 7 from J, leaving 14 bases between them. CDR1 is LNHDA, CDR2 SQIVND, per germline (reference sequence). The CDR3 protein is CASSEQVYVGYTF. The CDR3 DNA reads as TGTGCCAGTAGTGAACAGGTGTATGTTGGCTACACCTTC.

This clone appeared a few times. V and J are TRBV7-3 and TRBJ2-1, with D possibly matching TRBD2 (6 bases). V gave up 1 base and J gave up 2 bases, with 15 bases separating them. Germline V CDR1 and CDR2: SGHTA, FQGTGA. The CDR3 has 17 residues. CDR3 in amino acids: CASSLKGGFSPYNEQFF. In DNA form, the CDR3 reads TGTGCCAGCAGCTTAAAGGGAGGCTTTTCGCCCTACAATGAGCAGTTCTTC.

The V gene is TRBV28, the J gene TRBJ1-3; 9 bases line up with TRBD1. V lost 5 bases and J lost 0; bases outside the gene matches: 8. This CDR3 has 17 residues. Germline V lookup: CDR1 MDHEN, CDR2 SYDVKM. The CDR3, as DNA: TGTGCCAGCAGTGGCCGGACAGGGGCTAACTCTGGAAACACCATATATTTT. Its protein is CASSGRTGANSGNTIYF.

The chain couples TRBV19 to TRBJ1-1; 7 bases map to TRBD1. Germline CDR1 is LNHDA and CDR2 is SQIVND (reference sequence). Trimming removed 3 bases from V and 5 bases from J; junction bases left unmatched: 18. The CDR3 length is 18 residues. CDR3 protein: CASSMGRARSQGRTEAFF. CDR3 DNA: TGTGCCAGTAGTATGGGTCGGGCCCGGTCACAGGGGCGAACTGAAGCTTTCTTT. Full variable domain (rest looked up from reference TRBV19 and TRBJ1-1): DGGITQSPKYLFRKEGQNVTLSCEQNLNHDAMYWYRQDPGQGLRLIYYSQIVNDFQKGDIAEGYSVSREKKESFPLTVTSAQKNPTAFYLCASSMGRARSQGRTEAFFGQGTRLTVV.

The J gene is TRBJ2-1, the V gene TRBV6-2 or TRBV6-3, with D possibly being TRBD1 (5 bases). The CDR3 contains 13 residues. Trimming removed 4 bases at V and 15 bases at J, with 19 bases between. CDR1 MNHEY and CDR2 SVGEGT come from the germline V gene. CDR3 residues: CASSSSGPQRLFF. In DNA form, the CDR3 reads TGTGCCAGCAGTTCGTCAGGGCCCCAGCGACTGTTCTTC.

The chain combines TRBV19 with TRBJ1-5; TRBD1 might be the D (6 bases). CDR1 LNHDA and CDR2 SQIVND come from the germline V gene (reference sequence). The CDR3 contains 12 residues. Trimming took 7 bases from V and 7 from J, leaving 11 bases between them. Written as DNA, the CDR3 is TGTGCCAGTACCTGGGGGCGGCAGCCCCAGCATTTT. Its translation: CASTWGRQPQHF.

The genes are TRBV4-2 and TRBJ2-2; D may be TRBD2 (7 bases). V gave up 4 bases and J gave up 4 bases, with 10 bases separating them. Germline-derived CDR1 and CDR2 are LGHNA and YNFKEQ. CDR3 size: 14 residues. The CDR3 coding sequence is TGTGCCAGCAGCCCGGGGGGCCTCACCGGGGAGCTGTTTTTT. Protein: CASSPGGLTGELFF.

The chain employs TRBV28 and TRBJ2-7; D possibly corresponds to TRBD2 (5 bases). The V gene's germline CDR1 is MDHEN and CDR2 SYDVKM. V dropped 7 bases and J dropped 0 bases, with 10 bases sitting between them. The CDR3 runs 13 residues. CDR3: CASNLGGSYEQYF. DNA of the CDR3: TGTGCCAGCAACCTCGGAGGCTCCTACGAGCAGTACTTC.

This clone appeared once. The V gene is TRBV27, the J gene TRBJ2-3, with 7 bases identical to TRBD2. The germline V gene has CDR1 MNHEY and CDR2 SMNVEV (reference sequence). CDR3 length equals 15 residues. The junction had 6 bases not matched to a gene; V was cut back by 4 bases and J by 2 bases. Here the CDR3 reads CASSSPGDYTDTQYF. The DNA for the CDR3 is TGTGCCAGCAGTTCCCCGGGGGACTACACAGATACGCAGTATTTT.

The chain carries TRBV2 and TRBJ1-1; a weak D match, TRBD1 (5 bases). V dropped 6 bases and J dropped 4 bases, with 15 bases sitting between them. Germline lookup yields CDR1 SNHLY and CDR2 FYNNEI. This CDR3 has 14 residues. The CDR3 DNA is TGTGCCAGCAGCCCCGGGGGGGTGTCCACTGAAGCTTTCTTT. Residues: CASSPGGVSTEAFF.

V is TRBV7-3 and J is TRBJ2-3; 7 nucleotides agree with TRBD1. Germline V gene sequence: CDR1 SGHTA, CDR2 FQGTGA. The CDR3 totals 16 residues. Germline trimming cut 2 bases from V and 1 base from J; bases unmatched to any gene: 6. CDR3 nucleotide sequence: TGTGCCAGCAGCTTAGGACAGGCACCTCGCACAGATACGCAGTATTTT. As protein: CASSLGQAPRTDTQYF.

This clone has only one observation. In nucleotides, the CDR3 is TGCAGTGCCGCAGGATCCGAGCAGCAGTTCTTC. Residues: CSAAGSEQQFF. The chain joins TRBV20-1 to TRBJ2-1; D gene ambiguous. The V gene's germline CDR1 is DFQATT and CDR2 SNEGSKA (reference sequence). Trimming shortened V by 6 bases and J by 11 bases, and 14 bases separated the two germline ends. This CDR3 contains 11 residues.

J is TRBJ2-1 and V is TRBV4-1; 7 bases line up with TRBD1. Germline loops: CDR1 MGHRA, CDR2 YSYEKL. The V segment lost 1 base and the J segment 5 bases; nucleotides outside the gene matches: 5. The length of the CDR3 is 15 residues. CDR3 loop: CASSQAQGVHNEQFF. CDR3 coding DNA: TGCGCCAGCAGCCAAGCCCAGGGGGTCCACAATGAGCAGTTCTTC.

V and J are TRBV4-2 and TRBJ1-2, with 10 bases fitting TRBD1. Germline CDR1 LGHNA, CDR2 YNFKEQ. J lost 5 bases, V lost 1 base, and 1 base had no gene match. CDR3 size: 14 residues. The CDR3 protein is CASSQADRGYGYTF. The DNA of the CDR3 is TGTGCCAGCAGCCAAGCGGACAGGGGGTATGGCTACACCTTC.

The genes are TRBV15 and TRBJ2-7, with 9 positions matching TRBD2. The CDR3 covers 18 residues. Germline V gene data show CDR1 as LNHNV and CDR2 as YYDKDF (reference sequence). V lost 3 bases and J lost 0; bases outside the gene matches: 12. CDR3 loop: CATSSSIGLAGLSYEQYF. CDR3 sequence (DNA): TGTGCCACCAGCAGCTCTATCGGGCTAGCGGGACTCTCCTACGAGCAGTACTTC.

This clone turned up a few times. The gene calls are TRBV10-3 and TRBJ1-3; D call uncertain. CDR3 length: 14 residues. Trimming removed 2 bases at V and 0 bases at J, with 5 bases between. Germline V CDR1 and CDR2: ENHRY, SYGVKD. CDR3 region: CAISEPSSGNTIYF. The CDR3 DNA is TGTGCCATCAGTGAGCCCAGCTCTGGAAACACCATATATTTT.

The V gene is TRBV27, the J gene TRBJ2-7; 7 positions agree with TRBD1. V was clipped by 5 bases and J by 2 bases; unmatched bases: 6. CDR1 and CDR2 (germline): MNHEY, SMNVEV (reference sequence). The CDR3 is 14 amino acids. The CDR3 coding sequence is TGTGCCAGCAGTCAGACAGGGAATGCCTACGAGCAGTACTTC. It specifies CASSQTGNAYEQYF.

V gene TRBV7-3 combines with J gene TRBJ2-7, with 9 positions matching TRBD1. This CDR3 contains 15 residues. J lost 3 bases, V lost 5 bases, and 8 bases had no gene match. Germline CDR1 is SGHTA and CDR2 is FQGTGA. CDR3 amino acids: CASSPSGQGFYEQYF. The CDR3 coding sequence is TGTGCCAGCAGCCCGTCGGGACAGGGCTTCTACGAGCAGTACTTC.

This clone was seen just once. The rearrangement links TRBV9 to TRBJ1-6; TRBD1 might be the D (5 bases). The CDR3 spans 14 residues. CDR1 SGDLS and CDR2 YYNGEE come from the germline V gene. Between the trimmed V and J ends, which lost 1 base and 10 bases, there was a span of 12 bases. CDR3 in amino acids: CASSVSGGDSPLHF. In nucleotides, the CDR3 is TGTGCCAGCAGCGTAAGCGGGGGAGACTCACCCCTCCACTTT.

The V call is TRBV25-1, the J call TRBJ2-3; D call uncertain. Trimming took 4 bases from V and 3 from J, leaving 5 bases between them. Per the germline V gene, CDR1 is MGHDK and CDR2 is SYGVNS. The CDR3 totals 12 residues. CDR3 residues: CASSVLTDTQYF. CDR3 DNA: TGTGCCAGCAGTGTACTTACAGATACGCAGTATTTT.

The chain couples TRBV5-1 to TRBJ1-3; D perhaps matches TRBD1 (6 bases). Germline V gene lookup returns CDR1 SGHRS and CDR2 YFSETQ. The CDR3 has 15 amino acids. The V end was cut by 4 bases, the J end by 0 bases, with 11 bases between. DNA for the CDR3: TGCGCCAGCAGCGATCAGGGGACCTCTGGAAACACCATATATTTT. Protein: CASSDQGTSGNTIYF.

About this clone: Within the sample, other DNA sequences also encode this same CDR3. This chain links TRBV5-1 with TRBJ2-3, with TRBD2 matching over 16 bases. Losses at the gene ends were 3 bases for V and 0 bases for J; bases not matched to a gene: 4. Germline CDR1 reads SGHRS; CDR2 reads YFSETQ. CDR3 length equals 18 residues. CDR3 loop: CASSWGLAGGLSTDTQYF. CDR3 DNA sequence: TGCGCCAGCAGCTGGGGACTAGCGGGGGGGTTGAGCACAGATACGCAGTATTTT.

The V and J genes are TRBV7-3 and TRBJ2-3; 8 bases map to TRBD2. CDR1 and CDR2 (germline): SGHTA, FQGTGA. J gave up 5 bases and V 5 bases, and 12 bases lay outside the gene matches. The CDR3 is made up of 16 amino acids. CDR3 amino acids: CASSTQSGGPGDTQYF. For the CDR3, the DNA is TGTGCCAGCAGCACCCAAAGCGGGGGCCCAGGAGATACGCAGTATTTT.

This rearrangement joins TRBV27 to TRBJ2-5, with 8 bases aligning to TRBD2. V lost 11 bases and J lost 2; bases outside the gene matches: 10. Germline V gene lookup returns CDR1 MNHEY and CDR2 SMNVEV (reference sequence). This CDR3 has 14 residues. This CDR3 is CAPAPAGDQETQYF. The CDR3 DNA follows: TGTGCCCCCGCCCCAGCGGGGGATCAAGAGACCCAGTACTTC.

This chain connects TRBV28 to TRBJ1-2; TRBD1 aligns across 11 bases. From germline, CDR1 is MDHEN and CDR2 SYDVKM. With 5 bases clipped from V and 2 bases from J, the junction kept 19 bases outside the gene matches. The CDR3 covers 20 residues. CDR3 in DNA: TGTGCCAGCAGTCTAAAGGTTGGTCGGACAGGGGGCGTAGGGAACTATGGCTACACCTTC. This encodes CASSLKVGRTGGVGNYGYTF.

The chain combines TRBV5-4 with TRBJ2-3, with 7 bases matching TRBD1. The CDR3 sequence is 20 residues long. Trimming removed 1 base from V and 4 bases from J; junction bases left unmatched: 21. Germline V gives CDR1 SGHNT, CDR2 YYREEE (reference sequence). CDR3: CASSLPGQIQPRGSPDTQYF. The CDR3 coding sequence is TGTGCCAGCAGCTTGCCCGGGCAAATACAGCCCAGGGGGTCCCCAGATACGCAGTATTTT.

The CDR3 sequence is CASSSKRGSTTYNIYEQYF. The CDR3 region has the DNA TGTGCCAGCAGCTCAAAGCGGGGCTCGACAACTTACAACATCTACGAGCAGTACTTC. The rearrangement uses TRBV7-2 and TRBJ2-7, with 7 positions matching TRBD2. The CDR3 is made up of 19 amino acids. CDR1 and CDR2 from the germline V gene are SGHTA and FQGNSA. Trimming cost V 4 bases and J 3 bases; bases outside gene matches: 21.

J is TRBJ1-2 and V is TRBV6-2 or TRBV6-3, with 12 bases matching TRBD1. V was clipped by 2 bases and J by 8 bases; unmatched bases: 9. Germline CDR1 is MNHEY and CDR2 is SVGEGT. The CDR3 length is 16 residues. The CDR3 DNA sequence: TGTGCCAGCAGTTACATGGGGACAGGGGGCCCGGAAGGCTACACCTTC. The encoded protein is CASSYMGTGGPEGYTF.

The chain carries TRBV6-5 and TRBJ1-5; TRBD1 is a possible D gene (6 bases). Germline V gene data show CDR1 as MNHEY and CDR2 as SVGAGI. V dropped 2 bases and J dropped 5 bases, with 7 bases sitting between them. CDR3 length: 13 residues. CDR3 in DNA: TGTGCCAGCAGTTACAACAGGGATCAGCCCCAGCATTTT. Translation gives CASSYNRDQPQHF.